Each of the 9 T cell receptor beta chains below was sequenced from the same sample in a study of T cells in Graves' hyperthyroidism and ophthalmopathy. It was RNA transcripts that yielded the amplified TCR beta CDR3 regions. HTBI primers were used for first-round RT-PCR of the TCR CDR3. Each CDR3 protein is one row after TCRdb ran MiXCR on the multiplex PCR reads. Of under 400,000 distinct CDR3 sequences listed, around 14% are singletons. The sample was blood. The receptors were gathered from a woman between 18 and 30 years old with Graves' hyperthyroidism.

This clonotype was seen repeatedly, ten times or more. The CDR3 nucleotides are TGTGCCACCAGCAGAGCCCCGTCACAACCGGGACAGGGGGGTCTGCCCCAGCATTTT. Protein sequence: CATSRAPSQPGQGGLPQHF. J is TRBJ1-5 and V is TRBV15; 11 positions match TRBD1. The V gene's germline CDR1 is LNHNV and CDR2 YYDKDF (reference sequence). V shed 1 base and J 9 bases; nucleotides not matched to a gene: 17. The CDR3 length is 19 residues.

This clonotype came up many times. The chain recombines TRBV29-1 with TRBJ2-1, with 7 positions matching TRBD1. After removal of 5 bases from V and 6 bases from J, the junction contained 7 bases not matched to a gene. Germline CDR1 SQVTM, CDR2 ANQGSEA. The CDR3 is made up of 13 amino acids. The CDR3 loop reads CSVIQGSINEQFF. CDR3 bases: TGCAGCGTTATACAGGGGTCCATCAATGAGCAGTTCTTC.

This clonotype was counted ten times or more. The chain recombines TRBV27 with TRBJ1-2; no clear D. CDR3 size: 15 residues. The germline V and J ends were trimmed by 1 base and 3 bases, with 12 bases remaining between them. Germline V gene sequence: CDR1 MNHEY, CDR2 SMNVEV (reference sequence). The CDR3 loop is CASSLFVRRHYGYTF. As DNA, the CDR3 is TGTGCCAGCAGTTTATTCGTCAGAAGACACTATGGCTACACCTTC.

Many counts were recorded for this clonotype. The CDR3 bases are TGTGCCAGCAGTTTAGACTCTATTATTTACGAGCAGTACTTC. Translation: CASSLDSIIYEQYF. The gene calls are TRBV28 and TRBJ2-7; D not resolved. The CDR3 has 14 residues. Trimming stripped 2 bases from V and 4 bases from J, with 12 bases between. The germline CDR1 and CDR2 sequences are MDHEN and SYDVKM.

This clonotype was seen a few times. This chain uses TRBV5-1 with TRBJ2-1, with TRBD2 as a possible D gene (6 bases). The CDR3 sequence is 19 residues long. CDR1 SGHRS and CDR2 YFSETQ come from the germline V gene. Trimming took 0 bases from V and 6 from J, leaving 25 bases between them. CDR3 residues: CASSLGTPGLGTGSNEQFF. The CDR3, as DNA: TGCGCCAGCAGCTTGGGGACCCCAGGGTTGGGGACTGGGAGCAATGAGCAGTTCTTC.

This clonotype was seen many times. The chain is built from TRBV6-1 and TRBJ1-1, with D maybe TRBD1 (6 bases). The CDR3 has 17 amino acids. The germline V gene encodes CDR1 MNHNS and CDR2 SASEGT. The ends were cut back, 2 bases at V and 2 bases at J, with 18 bases in the middle. For the CDR3, the DNA is TGTGCCAGCAGTGAAAAACAGGGTAATATGTATAACACTGAAGCTTTCTTT. Protein sequence: CASSEKQGNMYNTEAFF.

This clonotype appeared a few times. This chain uses TRBV4-1 with TRBJ2-5; possible D gene TRBD2, 6 bases. This CDR3 contains 15 residues. The V end lost 2 bases, the J end lost 5 bases, and 15 bases lay between the germline ends. Germline V gives CDR1 MGHRA, CDR2 YSYEKL. The CDR3 loop is CASSQTTGEVETQYF. In DNA form, the CDR3 reads TGCGCCAGCAGCCAAACAACGGGAGAGGTGGAGACCCAGTACTTC.

The CDR3 spells CATGPAGLNTIYF. CDR3 in DNA: TGTGCCACCGGCCCGGCGGGGCTAAACACCATATATTTT. The chain joins TRBV24-1 to TRBJ1-3; a weak D match, TRBD1 (5 bases). Germline V gene data show CDR1 as KGHDR and CDR2 as SFDVKD. CDR3 length: 13 amino acids. With 9 bases removed from V and 6 bases from J, the gap between germline ends came to 14 bases.

There are a few counts of this clonotype. The rearrangement uses TRBV4-1 and TRBJ1-2; D uncertain. From germline, CDR1 is MGHRA and CDR2 YSYEKL. V shed 4 bases and J shed 1 base, with 16 bases lying between them. This CDR3 comprises 16 residues. The DNA for the CDR3 is TGCGCCAGCAGCCCCTGGGGTGGTCAGGATAACTATGGCTACACCTTC. It encodes CASSPWGGQDNYGYTF.